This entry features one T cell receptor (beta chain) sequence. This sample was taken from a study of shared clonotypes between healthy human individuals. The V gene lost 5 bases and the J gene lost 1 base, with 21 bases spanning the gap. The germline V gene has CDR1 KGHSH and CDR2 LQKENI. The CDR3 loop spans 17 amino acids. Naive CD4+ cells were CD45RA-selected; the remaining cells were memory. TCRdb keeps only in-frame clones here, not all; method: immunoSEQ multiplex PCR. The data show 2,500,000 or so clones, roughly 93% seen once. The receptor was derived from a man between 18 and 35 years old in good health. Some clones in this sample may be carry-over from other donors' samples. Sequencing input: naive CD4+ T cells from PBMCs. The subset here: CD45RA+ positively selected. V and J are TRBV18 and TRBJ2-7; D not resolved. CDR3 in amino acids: CASSEELVLGRSYEQYF. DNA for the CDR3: TGTGCCAGCTCAGAAGAGTTGGTTCTGGGCAGATCCTACGAGCAGTACTTC.